The subject of this entry is one TCR beta chain. Its specific antigen is unknown. It has no much larger one-base neighbor in the sample; base qualities were not kept. The record originates from a study of PD-1 blockade in classical Hodgkin lymphoma (TCRdb year 2020). Regarding the research as a whole: Nivolumab dosing was 3 mg/kg intravenously every 2 weeks, continuing until either disease progression or unacceptable toxicity. The study used CyTOF and TCR beta sequencing to define a peripheral blood immune signature of response to PD-1 blockade in classical Hodgkin lymphoma.

The Qiagen DNeasy kit was used to extract genomic DNA both from unsorted PBMCs and from the negatively selected CD4+ and CD8+ fractions. Using primers that anneal to V and J segments, immunoSEQ multiplex PCR amplified the TCR beta CDR3 regions. Amplification bias was minimized using a synthetic immune receptor repertoire, and residual bias was removed computationally after sequencing. As for the authors' bioinformatics: Custom Python scripts were used to quantify repertoire diversity as the Shannon entropy index. Unsorted, CD4+ and CD8+ repertoires were analyzed separately, except in combined analyses where CD4+ and CD8+ sequences were merged in silico. A clone counted as expanded when the clone's frequency after treatment rose at least 2-fold relative to C1D1, and clones undetected at baseline were given a pseudocount of 0.5. Clones with 0 or 1 copy at C1D1 were classified as singleton clones, and clones with 2 or more copies were classified as non-singleton clones. Clones expanded in unsorted samples were assigned a CD4+, CD8+ or unknown annotation through matching of protein sequences in sorted samples from the same patient. Wilcoxon tests were applied to paired samples to test diversity changes from C1D1 to C4D1. Imported from immuneACCESS, the table was reduced by TCRdb to in-frame sequences with V and J called. These copies leave out some clones; in studies compared against another copy, an unresolved V gene accounts for under half, and the cause of the remainder is not known. That table gives V, J and clone size, and the DNA gave D and trimming. Here the sample has around 4,000 clones; about four fifths occur a single time. Roughly 38% of the sample goes to the ten largest clones.

The time point label on this specimen signifies: cycle 1 day 1 (C1D1), immediately before nivolumab initiation. All trial patients had relapsed after autologous stem cell transplantation, with cohorts A, B and C differing in prior brentuximab vedotin exposure. The trial cohort comprised about 60 patients with relapsed/refractory classical Hodgkin lymphoma whose best overall responses were complete response, partial response or progressive disease. Single-agent nivolumab was administered to trial patients in the multi-cohort phase II CheckMate 205 trial. Best overall response was determined by an independent review committee according to the 2007 International Working Group response criteria. Trial PBMCs were obtained immediately prior to nivolumab initiation (C1D1) and on therapy at cycle 2 day 1 and cycle 4 day 1. Peripheral blood was collected in 8 mL Vacutainer Cell Preparation Tubes, from which PBMCs were isolated by centrifugation and then cryopreserved.

Overall study results and their limits: Trial patients with a complete response had baseline diversity similar to that of newly diagnosed patients, while partial responders and progressors had significantly lower diversity. Patients starting nivolumab less than 1 year after ASCT had lower diversity and were excluded from later analyses to avoid confounding by immune reconstitution. A significant rise by C4D1 was seen in CD4+ but not CD8+ TCR diversity (p=0.0027 vs p=0.16), with the rise being most apparent in complete responders (p=0.02). The study covered only a single clinical trial cohort, and the causes of the repertoire differences, possibly disease activity or prior therapy, were still not defined. Newly diagnosed patients were reported to have lower baseline TCR diversity than healthy donors, and relapsed/refractory patients were reported to have lower baseline TCR diversity still.

The CDR3 measures 16 amino acids from cysteine to phenylalanine. Just CDR3 DNA is preserved here, 48 bases in frame from base 1. The germline V gene (reference sequence) specifies SEHNR as CDR1 and FQNEAQ as CDR2. V lost 5 bases and J lost 0 bases, and the count of bases not matched to a germline gene is 5. This receptor was identified in a human donor with classical Hodgkin lymphoma. The sample was peripheral blood mononuclear cells (PBMCs), taken at baseline. Recombination connected TRBV7-9 to TRBJ1-2; the junction holds 11 bases that match TRBD1. The CDR3 protein is CASSPGQGVTNYGYTF. The base sequence is TGTGCCAGCAGCCCGGGACAGGGGGTCACTAACTATGGCTACACCTTC.